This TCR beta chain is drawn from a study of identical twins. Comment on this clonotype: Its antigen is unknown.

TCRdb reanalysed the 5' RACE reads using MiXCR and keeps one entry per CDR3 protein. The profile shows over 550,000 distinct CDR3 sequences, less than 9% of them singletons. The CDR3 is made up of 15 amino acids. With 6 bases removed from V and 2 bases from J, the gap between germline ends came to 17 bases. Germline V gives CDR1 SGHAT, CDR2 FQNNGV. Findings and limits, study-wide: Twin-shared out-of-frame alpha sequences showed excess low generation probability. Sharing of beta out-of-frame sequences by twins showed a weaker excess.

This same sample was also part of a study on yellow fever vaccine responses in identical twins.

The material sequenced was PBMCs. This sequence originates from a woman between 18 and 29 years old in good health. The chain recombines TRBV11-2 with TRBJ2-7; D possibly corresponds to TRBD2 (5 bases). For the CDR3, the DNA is TGTGCCAGCAGAGCTCTCAGCGGAGTTACCTACGAGCAGTACTTC. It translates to CASRALSGVTYEQYF.